One sample yielded the 9 T cell receptor beta chains listed below, sequenced in a study of T cells after yellow fever vaccination. TCRdb used MiXCR to reprocess the 5' RACE reads, holding one entry per CDR3 protein. The sample contains approximately 120,000 distinct CDR3 sequences, roughly 9% of which appear only once. Here the sequenced sample was CD8+ T cells sorted from PBMCs, taken on the day of the yellow fever booster vaccination. All receptors derive from a man between 18 and 29 years old who received the YFV17D yellow fever vaccine.

This clonotype came up many times. The chain has TRBV4-1 and TRBJ2-5, with D unresolved. V lost 4 bases and J lost 5, with 8 bases in between. The CDR3 totals 12 residues. From germline, CDR1 is MGHRA and CDR2 YSYEKL. CDR3 region: CASSPMGETQYF. In nucleotides, the CDR3 is TGCGCCAGCAGCCCGATGGGGGAGACCCAGTACTTC.

The gene calls are TRBV4-2 and TRBJ2-5, with TRBD1 matching 7 bases. CDR1 and CDR2 (germline): LGHNA, YNFKEQ. With V trimmed by 5 bases and J by 4 bases, 10 bases remained unmatched. The CDR3 is 15 residues long. CDR3 region: CASSEITGVGETQYF. The CDR3 DNA is TGTGCCAGCAGCGAAATAACAGGGGTAGGAGAGACCCAGTACTTC.

This clonotype was counted ten times or more. The rearrangement links TRBV9 to TRBJ1-2; possibly TRBD1 for D (6 bases). The germline V and J ends were trimmed by 0 bases and 6 bases, with 15 bases remaining between them. The germline V gene has CDR1 SGDLS and CDR2 YYNGEE. The CDR3 is 15 residues long. CDR3 DNA sequence: TGTGCCAGCAGCGTAGCTAGGGGGTCCCCGGATGGCTACACCTTC. It encodes CASSVARGSPDGYTF. Filled out from reference TRBV9 and TRBJ1-2, the complete variable domain reads DSGVTQTPKHLITATGQRVTLRCSPRSGDLSVYWYQQSLDQGLQFLIQYYNGEERAKGNILERFSAQQFPDLHSELNLSSLELGDSALYFCASSVARGSPDGYTFGSGTRLTVV.

This clonotype appeared a few times. V and J are TRBV6-1 and TRBJ2-7, with TRBD2 identical over 7 bases. This CDR3 has 15 residues. V shed 4 bases and J 4 bases; nucleotides not matched to a gene: 10. Germline CDR1 MNHNS, CDR2 SASEGT. The CDR3 loop is CASSGPRDGRYEQYF. CDR3 DNA: TGTGCCAGCAGTGGACCCCGGGACGGGAGGTACGAGCAGTACTTC.

The V call is TRBV29-1, the J call TRBJ1-1, with a possible D match to TRBD1 (5 bases). CDR3 size: 12 residues. Germline lookup yields CDR1 SQVTM and CDR2 ANQGSEA. V was cut by 3 bases and J by 14 bases, with 19 bases left in between. CDR3 nucleotide sequence: TGCAGCGTTGAGGGGGTAGGCGCCGTAACGTTCTTT. Translating it yields CSVEGVGAVTFF. Based on the CDR3 plus reference TRBV29-1 and TRBJ1-1, the full variable domain is SAVISQKPSRDICQRGTSLTIQCQVDSQVTMMFWYRQQPGQSLTLIATANQGSEATYESGFVIDKFPISRPNLTFSTLTVSNMSPEDSSIYLCSVEGVGAVTFFGQGTRLTVV.

In this sample, this clonotype turned up a few times. This chain uses TRBV29-1 with TRBJ2-1; maybe TRBD1 (6 bases). Germline V gives CDR1 SQVTM, CDR2 ANQGSEA. CDR3 length equals 13 residues. The ends were cut back, 6 bases at V and 10 bases at J, with 19 bases in the middle. CDR3 region: CSVQKSGEREQFF. DNA of the CDR3: TGCAGCGTACAAAAATCAGGGGAAAGGGAGCAGTTCTTC.

The chain recombines TRBV5-1 with TRBJ2-7; D remains ambiguous. The CDR3 loop spans 16 amino acids. The V gene's germline CDR1 is SGHRS and CDR2 YFSETQ. Trimming removed 0 bases from V and 0 bases from J, with 13 bases in between. DNA of the CDR3: TGCGCCAGCAGCTTGGCGCTCGGATTAAGCTCCTACGAGCAGTACTTC. Amino acids: CASSLALGLSSYEQYF.

In its sample, this clonotype was seen a few times. CDR3 sequence (DNA): TGCGCCAGCAGCCAACGACGTGGGGTAGACAATGAGCAGTTCTTC. This gives the protein CASSQRRGVDNEQFF. The rearrangement uses TRBV4-1 and TRBJ2-1, with no clear D. V lost 2 bases, J lost 5 bases, and 13 bases lay in between. CDR1 is MGHRA and CDR2 is YSYEKL in the germline V gene. The CDR3 sequence is 15 residues long.

This clonotype appeared a few times. This chain connects TRBV4-3 to TRBJ2-2, with D unresolved. CDR3 size: 17 residues. Germline V gene lookup returns CDR1 LGHNA and CDR2 YSLEER. V was trimmed by 0 bases and J by 0 bases, leaving 11 bases between them. The CDR3 coding sequence is TGCGCCAGCAGCCAAGATCTCCTCGGTTCGAACACCGGGGAGCTGTTTTTT. It codes for CASSQDLLGSNTGELFF.